This TCR beta chain is from a study of identical twins. From the 5' RACE reads, TCRdb called clonotypes with MiXCR, one entry per CDR3 protein. The data hold 220,000 or so distinct CDR3 sequences, with about 7% observed a single time. The germline V gene encodes CDR1 MNHNS and CDR2 SASEGT. This CDR3 is built from 11 residues. The V end was cut by 6 bases, the J end by 8 bases, with 8 bases between. Healthy Caucasians supplied all donations. This clonotype has more than one count but fewer than ten. This sample also appeared in a second study, on yellow fever vaccine responses in identical twins. According to that study: As reported, the vaccine T cell response of twins seemed partly convergent and partly personalized.

The chain is built from TRBV6-1 and TRBJ2-1, with D uncertain. This TCR was sampled from a woman younger than 30 in good health. Sequenced sample: memory (CD45RO+) T cells sorted from blood. The CDR3 here is CASSMVYEQFF. The CDR3 region has the DNA TGTGCCAGCAGCATGGTGTATGAGCAGTTCTTC.